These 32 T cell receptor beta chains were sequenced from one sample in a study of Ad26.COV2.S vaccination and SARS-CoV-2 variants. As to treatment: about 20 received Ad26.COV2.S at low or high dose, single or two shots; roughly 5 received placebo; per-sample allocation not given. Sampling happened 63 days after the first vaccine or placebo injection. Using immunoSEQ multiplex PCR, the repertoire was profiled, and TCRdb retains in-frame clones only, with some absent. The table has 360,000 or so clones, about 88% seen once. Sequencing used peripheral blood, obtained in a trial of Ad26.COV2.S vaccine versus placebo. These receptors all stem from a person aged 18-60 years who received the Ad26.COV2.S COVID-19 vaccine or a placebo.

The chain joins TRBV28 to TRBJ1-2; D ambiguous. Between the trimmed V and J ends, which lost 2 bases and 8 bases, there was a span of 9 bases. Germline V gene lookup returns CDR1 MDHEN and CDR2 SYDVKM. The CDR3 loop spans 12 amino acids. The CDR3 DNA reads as TGTGCCAGCAGTTTAGTAAGAGTGGGCTACACCTTC. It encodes CASSLVRVGYTF.

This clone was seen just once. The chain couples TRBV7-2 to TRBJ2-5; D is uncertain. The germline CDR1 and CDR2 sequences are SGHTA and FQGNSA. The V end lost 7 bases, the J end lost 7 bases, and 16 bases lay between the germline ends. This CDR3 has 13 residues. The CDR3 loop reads CASTSGLTGTQYF. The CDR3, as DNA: TGTGCCAGCACCTCGGGCCTCACGGGGACCCAGTACTTC.

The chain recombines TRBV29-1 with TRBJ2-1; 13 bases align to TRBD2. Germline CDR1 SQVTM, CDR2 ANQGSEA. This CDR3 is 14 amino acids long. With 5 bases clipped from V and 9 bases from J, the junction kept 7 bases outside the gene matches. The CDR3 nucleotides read TGCAGCGTTACTACTAGCGGGAGGGCCTCTGAGCAGTTCTTC. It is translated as CSVTTSGRASEQFF.

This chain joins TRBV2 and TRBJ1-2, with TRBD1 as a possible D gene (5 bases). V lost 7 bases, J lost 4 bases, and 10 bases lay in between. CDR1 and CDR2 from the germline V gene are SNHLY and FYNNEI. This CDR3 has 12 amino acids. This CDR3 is CASNRQSYGYTF. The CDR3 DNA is TGTGCCAGCAATAGACAGAGCTATGGCTACACCTTC.

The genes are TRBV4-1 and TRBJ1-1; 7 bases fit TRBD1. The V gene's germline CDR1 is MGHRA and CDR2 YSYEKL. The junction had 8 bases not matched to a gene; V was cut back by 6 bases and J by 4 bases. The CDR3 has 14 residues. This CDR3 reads CASREGAAGTEAFF. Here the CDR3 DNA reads TGCGCCAGCAGGGAGGGGGCGGCGGGCACTGAAGCTTTCTTT.

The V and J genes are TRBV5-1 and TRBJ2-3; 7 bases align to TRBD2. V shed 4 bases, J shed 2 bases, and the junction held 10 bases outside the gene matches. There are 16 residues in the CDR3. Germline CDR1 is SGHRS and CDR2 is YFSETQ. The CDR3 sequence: CASSPTASGITDTQYF. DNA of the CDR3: TGCGCCAGCAGCCCGACTGCTAGCGGCATCACAGATACGCAGTATTTT.

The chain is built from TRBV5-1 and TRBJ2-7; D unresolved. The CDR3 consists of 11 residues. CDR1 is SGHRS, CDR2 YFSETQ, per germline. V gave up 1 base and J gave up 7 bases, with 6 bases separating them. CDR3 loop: CASSLSAEQYF. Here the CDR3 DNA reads TGCGCCAGCAGCTTGTCAGCTGAGCAGTACTTC.

This CDR3 is CASRLGAGSSYNEQFF. The CDR3 coding sequence is TGCGCCAGCAGACTCGGAGCTGGTAGCTCCTACAATGAGCAGTTCTTC. The chain joins TRBV4-1 to TRBJ2-1; D not certain. There are 16 residues in the CDR3. V lost 6 bases, J lost 0 bases, and 15 bases lay in between. Germline assignment: CDR1 MGHRA and CDR2 YSYEKL.

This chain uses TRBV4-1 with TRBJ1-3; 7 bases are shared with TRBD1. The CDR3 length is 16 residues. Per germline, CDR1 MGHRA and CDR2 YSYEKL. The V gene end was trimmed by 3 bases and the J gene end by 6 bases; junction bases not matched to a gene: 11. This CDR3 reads CASSHPGQALANTIYF. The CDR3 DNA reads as TGCGCCAGCAGCCATCCCGGACAGGCTCTGGCAAACACCATATATTTT.

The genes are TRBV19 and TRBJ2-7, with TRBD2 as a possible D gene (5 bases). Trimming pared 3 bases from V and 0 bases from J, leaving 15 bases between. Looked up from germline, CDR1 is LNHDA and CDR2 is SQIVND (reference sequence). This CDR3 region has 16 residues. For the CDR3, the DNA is TGTGCCAGTAGTATCGCATCCGGGGAAATCTCCTACGAGCAGTACTTC. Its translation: CASSIASGEISYEQYF.

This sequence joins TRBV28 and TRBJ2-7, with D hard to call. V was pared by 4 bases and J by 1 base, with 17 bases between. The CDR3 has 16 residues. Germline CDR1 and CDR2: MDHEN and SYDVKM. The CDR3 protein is CASSSILTARSYEQYF. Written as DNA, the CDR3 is TGTGCCAGCAGTTCTATACTGACCGCCCGGTCCTACGAGCAGTACTTC.

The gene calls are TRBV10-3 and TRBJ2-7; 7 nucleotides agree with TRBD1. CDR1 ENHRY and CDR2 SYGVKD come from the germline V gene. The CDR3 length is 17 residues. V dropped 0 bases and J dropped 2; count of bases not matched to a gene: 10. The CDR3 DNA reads TGTGCCATCAGTGAGTCGATAGGACAGGAATTCACCTACGAGCAGTACTTC. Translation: CAISESIGQEFTYEQYF.

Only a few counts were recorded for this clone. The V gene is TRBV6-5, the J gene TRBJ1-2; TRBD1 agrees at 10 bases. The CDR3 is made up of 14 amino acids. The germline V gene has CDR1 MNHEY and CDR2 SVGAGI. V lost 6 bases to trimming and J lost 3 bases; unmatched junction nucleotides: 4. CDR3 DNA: TGTGCCAGCAGCCCGACAGGGGGCGACTATGGCTACACCTTC. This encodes CASSPTGGDYGYTF.

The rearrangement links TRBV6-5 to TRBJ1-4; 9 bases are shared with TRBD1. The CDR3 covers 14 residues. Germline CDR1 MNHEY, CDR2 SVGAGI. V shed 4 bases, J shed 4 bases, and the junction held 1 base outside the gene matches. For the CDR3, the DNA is TGTGCCAGCAGTTGGACAGGGGATAATGAAAAACTGTTTTTT. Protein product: CASSWTGDNEKLFF.

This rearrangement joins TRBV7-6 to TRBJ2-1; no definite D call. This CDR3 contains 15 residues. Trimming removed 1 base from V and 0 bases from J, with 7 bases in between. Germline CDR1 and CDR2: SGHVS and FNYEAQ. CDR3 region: CASSLGYSSYNEQFF. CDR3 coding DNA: TGTGCCAGCAGCTTAGGCTATAGCTCCTACAATGAGCAGTTCTTC.

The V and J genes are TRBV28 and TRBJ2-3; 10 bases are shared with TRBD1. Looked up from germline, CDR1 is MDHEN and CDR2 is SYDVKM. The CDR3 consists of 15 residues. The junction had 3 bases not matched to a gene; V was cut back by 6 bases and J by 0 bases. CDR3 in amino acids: CASSRTGGSTDTQYF. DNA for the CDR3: TGTGCCAGCAGCCGGACAGGGGGGAGCACAGATACGCAGTATTTT.

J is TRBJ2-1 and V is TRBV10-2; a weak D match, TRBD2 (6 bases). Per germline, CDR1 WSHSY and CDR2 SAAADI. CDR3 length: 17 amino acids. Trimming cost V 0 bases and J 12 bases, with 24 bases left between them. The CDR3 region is CASSESSSGPSTHGQFF. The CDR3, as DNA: TGCGCCAGCAGTGAGTCATCGAGCGGGCCGAGCACCCATGGGCAGTTCTTC.

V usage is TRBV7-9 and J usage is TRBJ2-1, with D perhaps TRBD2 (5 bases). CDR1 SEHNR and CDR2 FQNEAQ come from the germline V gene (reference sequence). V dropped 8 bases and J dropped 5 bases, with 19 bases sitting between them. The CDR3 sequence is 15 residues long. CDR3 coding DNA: TGTGCCAGCCTCCAGCGGTCCCCAAAGGACAATGAGCAGTTCTTC. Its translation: CASLQRSPKDNEQFF.

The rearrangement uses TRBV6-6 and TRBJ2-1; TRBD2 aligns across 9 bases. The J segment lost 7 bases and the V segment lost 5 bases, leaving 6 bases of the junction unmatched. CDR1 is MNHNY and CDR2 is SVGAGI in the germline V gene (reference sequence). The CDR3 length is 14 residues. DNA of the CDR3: TGTGCCAGCAGTAAAGCGGGGGGAGCAAATGAGCAGTTCTTC. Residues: CASSKAGGANEQFF.

CDR3 sequence reads: CASSLGAYGLEAFF. CDR3 sequence (DNA): TGTGCCAGCAGCTTAGGAGCCTACGGCCTTGAAGCTTTCTTT. The J gene is TRBJ1-1, the V gene TRBV11-2; D not certain. V gave up 1 base and J gave up 7 bases, with 13 bases separating them. Germline CDR1 is SGHAT and CDR2 is FQNNGV. The CDR3 sequence is 14 residues long.

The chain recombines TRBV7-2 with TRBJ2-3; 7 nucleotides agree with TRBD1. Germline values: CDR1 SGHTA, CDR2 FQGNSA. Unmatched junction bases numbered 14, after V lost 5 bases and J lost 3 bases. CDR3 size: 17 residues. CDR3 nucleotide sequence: TGTGCCAGCAGCCGCGGACAGGTCGTAGTTTGGACAGATACGCAGTATTTT. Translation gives CASSRGQVVVWTDTQYF. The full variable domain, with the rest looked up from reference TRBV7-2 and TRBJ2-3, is GAGVSQSPSNKVTEKGKDVELRCDPISGHTALYWYRQSLGQGLEFLIYFQGNSAPDKSGLPSDRFSAERTGGSVSTLTIQRTQQEDSAVYLCASSRGQVVVWTDTQYFGPGTRLTVL.

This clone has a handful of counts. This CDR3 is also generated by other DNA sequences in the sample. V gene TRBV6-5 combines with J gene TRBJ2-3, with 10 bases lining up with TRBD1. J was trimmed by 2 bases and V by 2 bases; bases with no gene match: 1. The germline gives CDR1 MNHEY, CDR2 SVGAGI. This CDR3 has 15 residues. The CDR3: CASSYGTGDTDTQYF. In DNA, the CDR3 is TGTGCCAGCAGTTACGGGACAGGGGACACAGATACGCAGTATTTT.

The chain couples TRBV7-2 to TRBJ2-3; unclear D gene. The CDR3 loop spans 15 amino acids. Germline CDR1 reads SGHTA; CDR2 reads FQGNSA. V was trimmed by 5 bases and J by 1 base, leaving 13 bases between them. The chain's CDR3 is CASSPRHQRTDTQYF. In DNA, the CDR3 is TGTGCCAGCAGCCCTCGGCACCAACGCACAGATACGCAGTATTTT. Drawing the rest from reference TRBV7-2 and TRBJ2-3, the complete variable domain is GAGVSQSPSNKVTEKGKDVELRCDPISGHTALYWYRQSLGQGLEFLIYFQGNSAPDKSGLPSDRFSAERTGGSVSTLTIQRTQQEDSAVYLCASSPRHQRTDTQYFGPGTRLTVL.

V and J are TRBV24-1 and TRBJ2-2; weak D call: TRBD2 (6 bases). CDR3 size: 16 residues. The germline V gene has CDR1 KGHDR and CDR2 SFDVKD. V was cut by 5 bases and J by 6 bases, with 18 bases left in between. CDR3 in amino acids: CATSGRDSLVPGELFF. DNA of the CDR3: TGTGCCACCAGTGGTCGGGACTCACTAGTCCCCGGGGAGCTGTTTTTT.

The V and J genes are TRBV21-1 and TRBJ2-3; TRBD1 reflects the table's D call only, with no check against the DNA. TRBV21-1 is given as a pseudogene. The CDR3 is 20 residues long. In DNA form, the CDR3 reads TGTGCCAGCAGCAAAGCCCGGACAGGGAGATCCCCCTTTAGCACAGATACGCAGTATTTT. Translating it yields CASSKARTGRSPFSTDTQYF.

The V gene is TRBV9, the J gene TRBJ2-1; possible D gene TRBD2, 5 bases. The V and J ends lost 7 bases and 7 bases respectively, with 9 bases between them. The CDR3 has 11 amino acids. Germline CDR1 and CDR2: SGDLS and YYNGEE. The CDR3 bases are TGTGCCAGCGGTAGGGAGAATGAGCAGTTCTTC. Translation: CASGRENEQFF.

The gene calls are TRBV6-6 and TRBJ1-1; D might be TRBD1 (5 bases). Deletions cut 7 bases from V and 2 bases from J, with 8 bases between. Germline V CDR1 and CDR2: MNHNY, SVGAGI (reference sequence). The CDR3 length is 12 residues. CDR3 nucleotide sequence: TGTGCCAGCACGGGGCTCAACACTGAAGCTTTCTTT. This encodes CASTGLNTEAFF.

For the CDR3, the DNA is TGTGCCAGCCTGCCCCCGGGACAAGAGCCCGAGCAGTACTTC. Encoded protein: CASLPPGQEPEQYF. The chain uses TRBV27 and TRBJ2-7, with D possibly being TRBD1 (6 bases). Germline V gene data show CDR1 as MNHEY and CDR2 as SMNVEV (reference sequence). This CDR3 region has 14 residues. V was trimmed by 8 bases and J by 6 bases, leaving 20 bases between them.

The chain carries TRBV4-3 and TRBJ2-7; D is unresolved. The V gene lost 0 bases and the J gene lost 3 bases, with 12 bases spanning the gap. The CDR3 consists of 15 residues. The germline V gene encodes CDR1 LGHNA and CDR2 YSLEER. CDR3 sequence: CASSQDGGSGYEQYF. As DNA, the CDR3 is TGCGCCAGCAGCCAAGATGGTGGATCGGGCTACGAGCAGTACTTC.

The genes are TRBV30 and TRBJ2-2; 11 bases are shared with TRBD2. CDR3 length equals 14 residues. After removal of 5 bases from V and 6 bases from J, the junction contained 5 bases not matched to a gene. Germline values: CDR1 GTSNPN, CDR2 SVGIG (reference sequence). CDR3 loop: CAWQTSGMAGELFF. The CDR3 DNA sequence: TGTGCCTGGCAGACTAGCGGGATGGCCGGGGAGCTGTTTTTT. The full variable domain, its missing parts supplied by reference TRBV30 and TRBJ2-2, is SQTIHQWPATLVQPVGSPLSLECTVEGTSNPNLYWYRQAAGRGLQLLFYSVGIGQISSEVPQNLSASRPQDRQFILSSKKLLLSDSGFYLCAWQTSGMAGELFFGEGSRLTVL.

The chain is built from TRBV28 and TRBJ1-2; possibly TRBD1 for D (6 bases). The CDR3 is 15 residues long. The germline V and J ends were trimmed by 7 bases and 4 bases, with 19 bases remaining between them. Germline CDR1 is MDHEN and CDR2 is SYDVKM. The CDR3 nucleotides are TGTGCCAGCACCTCCCCCCTGGGGGCAGTCTATGGCTACACCTTC. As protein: CASTSPLGAVYGYTF.

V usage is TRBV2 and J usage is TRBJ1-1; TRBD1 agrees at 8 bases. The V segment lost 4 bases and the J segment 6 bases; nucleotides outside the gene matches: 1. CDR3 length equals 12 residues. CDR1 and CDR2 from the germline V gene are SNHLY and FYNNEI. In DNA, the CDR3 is TGTGCCAGCAGTGTACAGGGGGCTGAAGCTTTCTTT. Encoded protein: CASSVQGAEAFF.